The rows below give T cell receptor beta chains drawn from one sample of a study of T cells after yellow fever vaccination. TCRdb fed the 5' RACE reads into MiXCR, producing one record per CDR3 protein. The data show 30,000 to 35,000 distinct CDR3 sequences, about 6.6% seen once. The sequences come from PBMCs, either bulk or a sorted T-cell subset (CD4+, CD8+, memory, or dextramer-sorted; not recorded which), collected on the day of the first yellow fever vaccination. These receptors were obtained from a man younger than 35 who received the YFV17D yellow fever vaccine. The CDR3 runs from the conserved cysteine through the conserved F or W. D genes are given only for firm matches. Clone size, where shown, is once, few, many, or a class for clones that have expanded.

many | TRBJ1-1 | TRBV5-1 | NA | CASSLAGRSEAFF | TGCGCCAGCAGCTTGGCGGGAAGAAGTGAAGCTTTCTTT
many | TRBJ1-1 | TRBV7-6 | NA | CASSSGHLNTEAFF | TGTGCCAGCAGCTCAGGACACCTTAACACTGAAGCTTTCTTT
many | TRBJ2-1 | TRBV11-3 | TRBD2 | CASNPRGTSGGPKYNEQFF | TGTGCCAGCAACCCCAGGGGGACTAGCGGGGGCCCCAAATACAATGAGCAGTTCTTC
many | TRBJ2-4 | TRBV11-2 | TRBD2 | CASSENSGGVGIQYF | TGTGCCAGCAGCGAAAATAGCGGGGGGGTCGGCATTCAGTACTTC
many | TRBJ2-5 | TRBV6-8 | TRBD1 | CASTGQGDQETQYF | TGTGCCAGCACCGGACAGGGGGATCAAGAGACCCAGTACTTC
many | TRBJ2-1 | TRBV6-1 | NA | CASSGSSAREQFF | TGTGCCAGCAGTGGGTCTAGCGCACGTGAGCAGTTCTTC
many | TRBJ2-3 | TRBV7-2 | TRBD2 | CASSLVAGGGDTQYF | TGTGCCAGCAGCTTAGTTGCCGGGGGGGGAGATACGCAGTATTTT
many | TRBJ2-1 | TRBV20-1 | TRBD2 | CSARDPRAGAHNEQFF | TGCAGTGCTAGAGATCCCAGAGCGGGGGCCCACAATGAGCAGTTCTTC
many | TRBJ1-5 | TRBV25-1 | NA | CASSAAANQPQHF | TGTGCCAGCAGTGCGGCAGCCAATCAGCCCCAGCATTTT
many | TRBJ2-3 | TRBV6-2/TRBV6-3 | NA | CASSFVGSTQYF | TGTGCCAGCAGTTTCGTGGGGAGTACGCAGTATTTT
few | TRBJ2-7 | TRBV7-8 | TRBD1 | CASSSGQGASLYEQYF | TGTGCCAGCAGCTCCGGACAGGGGGCTTCCCTCTACGAGCAGTACTTC
many | TRBJ2-7 | TRBV24-1 | NA | CATSDSGTPGEQYF | TGTGCCACCAGTGACTCCGGGACTCCGGGGGAGCAGTACTTC
NA | TRBJ2-1 | TRBV3-1 | NA | CASSQDPGTHEQFF | TGTGCCAGCAGCCAAGATCCCGGGACCCATGAGCAGTTCTTC